This entry lists 29 T cell receptor beta chains sequenced from one sample in a study of blood T cell repertoires in COVID-19. Repertoires were generated with immunoSEQ multiplex PCR, while TCRdb's copy carries only in-frame clones and drops some. In the table there are 45,000 to 55,000 clones, roughly 80% of which are singletons. The sample taken for sequencing was peripheral blood. The receptor set was obtained from a man aged 45-65 years with acute or convalescent COVID-19.

The chain has TRBV24-1 and TRBJ2-1; 12 bases are a match to TRBD2. The CDR3 has 17 amino acids. Unmatched junction bases numbered 8, after V lost 5 bases and J lost 4 bases. The germline V gene encodes CDR1 KGHDR and CDR2 SFDVKD. The CDR3 bases are TGTGCCACCAGTGTCAGGGCGACTAGCGGGAGTTACAATGAGCAGTTCTTC. Translating it yields CATSVRATSGSYNEQFF.

The V gene is TRBV27, the J gene TRBJ1-5; TRBD1 is a possible D gene (6 bases). The CDR3 has 15 residues. V shed 2 bases and J shed 2 bases, with 10 bases lying between them. Looked up from germline, CDR1 is MNHEY and CDR2 is SMNVEV (reference sequence). CDR3 protein: CASSLMAGGNQPQHF. As DNA, the CDR3 is TGTGCCAGCAGTTTAATGGCAGGGGGCAATCAGCCCCAGCATTTT.

In this sample, this clone turned up once. The chain employs TRBV19 and TRBJ2-2, with 9 positions matching TRBD1. The CDR3 covers 16 residues. Trimming cost V 8 bases and J 7 bases; bases outside gene matches: 14. Germline V lookup: CDR1 LNHDA, CDR2 SQIVND (reference sequence). The CDR3 DNA follows: TGTGCCAGTCATACAGGGGGCTTCCATTTGAGCGGGGAGCTGTTTTTT. Its translation: CASHTGGFHLSGELFF.

This clone occurred once. The V gene is TRBV27, the J gene TRBJ1-1, with D perhaps TRBD1 (5 bases). The germline CDR1 and CDR2 sequences are MNHEY and SMNVEV (reference sequence). There are 13 residues in the CDR3. V shed 7 bases and J shed 1 base, with 10 bases lying between them. The CDR3 bases are TGTGCCAGCAACCGGGGGTGGAACACTGAAGCTTTCTTT. This sequence encodes CASNRGWNTEAFF.

The chain is built from TRBV14 and TRBJ2-5; D possibly corresponds to TRBD1 (5 bases). Trimming pared 0 bases from V and 2 bases from J, leaving 7 bases between. The length of the CDR3 is 14 residues. Germline V gives CDR1 SGHDN, CDR2 FVKESK. CDR3 residues: CASSQDRGQETQYF. The CDR3 DNA reads as TGTGCCAGCAGCCAAGATAGGGGACAAGAGACCCAGTACTTC. The full variable domain, rest sourced from reference TRBV14 and TRBJ2-5, is EAGVTQFPSHSVIEKGQTVTLRCDPISGHDNLYWYRRVMGKEIKFLLHFVKESKQDESGMPNNRFLAERTGGTYSTLKVQPAELEDSGVYFCASSQDRGQETQYFGPGTRLLVL.

This CDR3 reads CASSSGSTGELFF. The CDR3 DNA reads as TGTGCCAGCAGTAGCGGGAGCACCGGGGAGCTGTTTTTT. The chain couples TRBV6-4 to TRBJ2-2, with 8 bases lining up with TRBD2. Per the germline V gene, CDR1 is MRHNA and CDR2 is SNTAGT. The CDR3 covers 13 residues. V shed 5 bases and J 4 bases; nucleotides not matched to a gene: 0.

This chain uses TRBV4-2 with TRBJ2-3, with 13 bases matching TRBD2. This CDR3 spans 18 amino acids. Germline V lookup: CDR1 LGHNA, CDR2 YNFKEQ. With V trimmed by 2 bases and J by 2 bases, 7 bases remained unmatched. CDR3: CASSQIGLAGAPTDTQYF. The CDR3 DNA follows: TGTGCCAGCAGCCAAATCGGACTAGCGGGGGCCCCCACAGATACGCAGTATTTT.

The V and J genes are TRBV19 and TRBJ1-3; D gene ambiguous. CDR1 is LNHDA, CDR2 SQIVND, per germline (reference sequence). CDR3 size: 17 residues. Trimming left V 4 bases short and J 0 bases short, with 16 bases between. In DNA, the CDR3 is TGTGCCAGTAGTACCATAACTGACTTAACCTCTGGAAACACCATATATTTT. The encoded protein is CASSTITDLTSGNTIYF.

This sequence joins TRBV3-1 (or the pseudogene TRBV3-2) and TRBJ2-7; D may be TRBD2 (5 bases). Trimming left V 1 base short and J 1 base short, with 8 bases between. This CDR3 spans 14 amino acids. Germline V lookup: CDR1 LGHDT, CDR2 YNNKEL (reference sequence). This chain's CDR3 is CASSQGGPSYEQYF. For the CDR3, the DNA is TGTGCCAGCAGCCAAGGAGGGCCTTCCTACGAGCAGTACTTC.

This clone was recorded a few times. This chain's CDR3 is CASSLDTNYGYTF. The CDR3, as DNA: TGTGCCAGCTCACTCGACACGAACTATGGCTACACCTTC. The V call is TRBV18, the J call TRBJ1-2, with D unresolved. The CDR3 length is 13 residues. The germline V gene encodes CDR1 KGHSH and CDR2 LQKENI. Trimming took 4 bases from V and 2 from J, leaving 8 bases between them.

The CDR3 loop reads CATSTVGNQPQHF. CDR3 DNA sequence: TGTGCCACCTCAACCGTAGGCAATCAGCCCCAGCATTTT. The chain links TRBV19 to TRBJ1-5; D gene unclear. The CDR3 has 13 amino acids. CDR1 is LNHDA, CDR2 SQIVND, per germline (reference sequence). V lost 10 bases and J lost 2, with 12 bases in between.

CDR3 protein: CASSQQLAGNTIYF. The CDR3 region has the DNA TGTGCCAGCAGCCAACAGTTGGCTGGAAACACCATATATTTT. V is TRBV14 and J is TRBJ1-3; D call uncertain. The germline CDR1 and CDR2 sequences are SGHDN and FVKESK. V was trimmed by 2 bases and J by 2 bases, leaving 7 bases between them. The CDR3 spans 14 residues.

The chain links TRBV15 to TRBJ2-7, with 12 bases aligning to TRBD2. This CDR3 is 15 amino acids long. V was pared by 5 bases and J by 2 bases, with 4 bases of the junction left unmatched. Germline V gives CDR1 LNHNV, CDR2 YYDKDF (reference sequence). CDR3 protein: CATSGRLAGAYEQYF. CDR3 DNA sequence: TGTGCCACCAGCGGTAGACTAGCGGGAGCCTACGAGCAGTACTTC.

The V gene is TRBV7-8, the J gene TRBJ2-7, with 9 bases aligning to TRBD2. The germline CDR1 and CDR2 sequences are SGHVS and FQNEAQ. The CDR3 runs 15 residues. J was trimmed by 2 bases and V by 2 bases; bases with no gene match: 4. CDR3: CASSLQVAGAYEQYF. The DNA for the CDR3 is TGTGCCAGCAGCTTACAGGTAGCGGGGGCCTACGAGCAGTACTTC.

The chain has TRBV6-4 and TRBJ2-1; D ambiguous. In germline, CDR1 is MRHNA, CDR2 SNTAGT. The CDR3 runs to 15 residues. Trimming left V 4 bases short and J 0 bases short, with 10 bases between. The CDR3 loop is CASSVTHYSYNEQFF. DNA for the CDR3: TGTGCCAGCAGTGTGACTCACTACTCCTACAATGAGCAGTTCTTC.

This clone was observed a handful of times. The chain has TRBV4-2 and TRBJ1-1; D remains unclear. Between the trimmed V and J ends, which lost 1 base and 4 bases, there was a span of 7 bases. This CDR3 region has 13 residues. The germline V gene has CDR1 LGHNA and CDR2 YNFKEQ. The CDR3 sequence: CASSQAQATEAFF. In nucleotides, the CDR3 is TGTGCCAGCAGCCAAGCCCAGGCCACTGAAGCTTTCTTT.

The chain joins TRBV12-5 to TRBJ1-6; 7 nucleotides line up with TRBD1. This CDR3 comprises 14 residues. Germline assignment: CDR1 LGHNT and CDR2 FRNRAP. V was clipped by 6 bases and J by 7 bases; unmatched bases: 6. The CDR3, as DNA: TGTGCTAGTGGAATGACAGGGAGGAATTCACCCCTCCACTTT. Its translation is CASGMTGRNSPLHF.

This chain links TRBV27 with TRBJ2-1; 7 bases fit TRBD2. The junction had 10 bases not matched to a gene; V was cut back by 4 bases and J by 4 bases. Germline CDR1 is MNHEY and CDR2 is SMNVEV (reference sequence). This CDR3 comprises 16 residues. The CDR3 coding sequence is TGTGCCAGCAGTTCGAGTTCCGCGGGAGCTTACAATGAGCAGTTCTTC. It translates to CASSSSSAGAYNEQFF.

This rearrangement joins TRBV7-3 to TRBJ2-6; perhaps TRBD2 as D (5 bases). V was trimmed by 2 bases and J by 0 bases, leaving 14 bases between them. The CDR3 covers 18 residues. In germline, CDR1 is SGHTA, CDR2 FQGTGA. The CDR3 nucleotides are TGTGCCAGCAGCTTACGGCCGCCGGGATACTCTGGGGCCAACGTCCTGACTTTC. Amino acid sequence: CASSLRPPGYSGANVLTF.

The chain combines TRBV7-9 with TRBJ2-5; 7 bases align to TRBD1. The V segment lost 0 bases and the J segment 2 bases; nucleotides outside the gene matches: 3. CDR3 size: 15 residues. From germline, CDR1 is SEHNR and CDR2 FQNEAQ (reference sequence). As DNA, the CDR3 is TGTGCCAGCAGCTTAGCACAGGGGATACAAGAGACCCAGTACTTC. It yields the protein CASSLAQGIQETQYF. Full variable domain (outside the CDR3, taken from reference TRBV7-9 and TRBJ2-5): DTGVSQNPRHKITKRGQNVTFRCDPISEHNRLYWYRQTLGQGPEFLTYFQNEAQLEKSRLLSDRFSAERPKGSFSTLEIQRTEQGDSAMYLCASSLAQGIQETQYFGPGTRLLVL.

CDR3 in amino acids: CASSHRSGTSGGAKTQYF. The CDR3, as DNA: TGCGCCAGCAGCCATCGATCCGGGACTAGCGGGGGGGCGAAGACCCAGTACTTC. The chain has TRBV5-1 and TRBJ2-5, with 16 positions matching TRBD2. Per germline, CDR1 SGHRS and CDR2 YFSETQ. Trimming at V came to 4 bases and at J to 6 bases, leaving 12 bases not matched to a gene. CDR3 length: 18 residues.

The CDR3 loop reads CASSLAGGTVRTGELFF. CDR3 sequence (DNA): TGTGCCAGCAGCTTAGCGGGAGGGACGGTACGCACCGGGGAGCTGTTTTTT. This chain links TRBV5-4 with TRBJ2-2; 10 positions agree with TRBD2. The CDR3 extends over 17 amino acids. Germline V lookup: CDR1 SGHNT, CDR2 YYREEE (reference sequence). Losses at the gene ends were 2 bases for V and 4 bases for J; bases not matched to a gene: 8.

This clone appeared a single time. This chain uses TRBV29-1 with TRBJ2-3; 13 bases are shared with TRBD2. V shed 5 bases, J shed 1 base, and the junction held 3 bases outside the gene matches. CDR3 size: 15 residues. The germline gives CDR1 SQVTM, CDR2 ANQGSEA. This CDR3 is CSVTGLAGGTDTQYF. The CDR3 bases are TGCAGCGTTACAGGACTAGCGGGAGGCACAGATACGCAGTATTTT.

The chain joins TRBV2 to TRBJ1-5; TRBD1 agrees at 8 bases. The CDR3 contains 14 residues. The V and J ends lost 5 bases and 6 bases, in that order; junction bases with no gene match: 6. Germline CDR1 is SNHLY and CDR2 is FYNNEI. The CDR3 loop reads CASSTGGDGQPQHF. CDR3 coding DNA: TGTGCCAGCAGTACAGGGGGGGATGGTCAGCCCCAGCATTTT.

The chain carries TRBV9 and TRBJ2-2; TRBD1 agrees at 8 bases. V gave up 3 bases and J gave up 0 bases; unmatched junction bases: 4. Germline CDR1 SGDLS, CDR2 YYNGEE. The CDR3 spans 16 residues. The CDR3 DNA reads as TGTGCCAGCAGCGGCTACAGGGGGTCGAACACCGGGGAGCTGTTTTTT. Translation gives CASSGYRGSNTGELFF. Looking up the rest from reference TRBV9 and TRBJ2-2 gives the full variable domain: DSGVTQTPKHLITATGQRVTLRCSPRSGDLSVYWYQQSLDQGLQFLIQYYNGEERAKGNILERFSAQQFPDLHSELNLSSLELGDSALYFCASSGYRGSNTGELFFGEGSRLTVL.

The CDR3 loop is CSVSRGTSGTYNEQFF. In DNA, the CDR3 is TGCAGCGTTTCTCGCGGGACTAGCGGGACGTACAATGAGCAGTTCTTC. This chain links TRBV29-1 with TRBJ2-1; 13 bases are a match to TRBD2. There are 16 residues in the CDR3. With V trimmed by 5 bases and J by 4 bases, 8 bases remained unmatched. Germline lookup yields CDR1 SQVTM and CDR2 ANQGSEA.

CDR3 coding DNA: TGTGCCAGCAGTGACCCGGAAGAGGGCTATGGCTACACCTTC. Amino acid sequence: CASSDPEEGYGYTF. This chain joins TRBV6-4 and TRBJ1-2, with no clear D. The CDR3 totals 14 residues. From germline, CDR1 is MRHNA and CDR2 SNTAGT. V was pared by 2 bases and J by 4 bases, with 11 bases between.

The V gene is TRBV6-5, the J gene TRBJ2-2; 10 nucleotides line up with TRBD1. V gave up 6 bases and J gave up 2 bases; unmatched junction bases: 3. The length of the CDR3 is 15 residues. Germline V gives CDR1 MNHEY, CDR2 SVGAGI. In DNA form, the CDR3 reads TGTGCCAGCAGGATGACAGGGGGCAACACCGGGGAGCTGTTTTTT. It translates to CASRMTGGNTGELFF.

V and J are TRBV5-1 and TRBJ2-3; tentatively, D is TRBD1 (8 bases). V lost 4 bases and J lost 2, with 17 bases in between. Germline CDR1 SGHRS, CDR2 YFSETQ. CDR3 length equals 16 residues. The CDR3 here is CASSPTGGVNTDTQYF. In DNA, the CDR3 is TGCGCCAGCAGCCCAACAGGGGGGGTAAACACAGATACGCAGTATTTT. The full variable domain, its missing parts supplied by reference TRBV5-1 and TRBJ2-3, is KAGVTQTPRYLIKTRGQQVTLSCSPISGHRSVSWYQQTPGQGLQFLFEYFSETQRNKGNFPGRFSGRQFSNSRSEMNVSTLELGDSALYLCASSPTGGVNTDTQYFGPGTRLTVL.